This T cell receptor beta chain was observed in a study of cytomegalovirus exposure and HLA in healthy donors. The PCR ran on 60 Vbeta and 13 Jbeta primers. Sequencing used immunoSEQ multiplex PCR; TCRdb keeps in-frame clones, though not all of them. The sample contains some 130,000 clones, about 72% of which appear only once. V gave up 1 base and J gave up 4 bases; unmatched junction bases: 10. Germline-derived CDR1 and CDR2 are SGHRS and YFSETQ. CDR3 size: 17 residues. The receptor was isolated from a man aged 30-40 years in good health and CMV-seropositive. V gene TRBV5-1 combines with J gene TRBJ2-2; 7 bases align to TRBD2. The sample consisted of PBMCs. The chain's CDR3 is CASSLNSLAQPTGELFF. The CDR3 DNA sequence: TGCGCCAGCAGCTTGAACTCACTAGCGCAACCCACCGGGGAGCTGTTTTTT.